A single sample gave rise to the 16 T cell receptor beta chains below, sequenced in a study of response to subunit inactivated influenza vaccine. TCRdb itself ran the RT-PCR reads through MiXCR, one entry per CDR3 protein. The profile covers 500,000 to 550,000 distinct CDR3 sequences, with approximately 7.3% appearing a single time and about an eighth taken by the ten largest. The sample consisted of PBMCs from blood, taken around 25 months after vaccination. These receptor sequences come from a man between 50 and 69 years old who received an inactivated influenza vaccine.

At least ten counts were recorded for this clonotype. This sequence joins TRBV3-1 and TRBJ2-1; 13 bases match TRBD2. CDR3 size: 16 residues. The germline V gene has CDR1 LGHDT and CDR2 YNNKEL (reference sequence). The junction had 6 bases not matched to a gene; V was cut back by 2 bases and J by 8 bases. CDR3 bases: TGTGCCAGCAGCCAACTACTAGCGGGAGGGCCCCATGAGCAGTTCTTC. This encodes CASSQLLAGGPHEQFF.

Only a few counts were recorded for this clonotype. The CDR3 loop is CSAQTGVWTEAFF. CDR3 DNA: TGCAGTGCTCAGACAGGGGTGTGGACTGAAGCTTTCTTT. The chain is built from TRBV20-1 and TRBJ1-1; 8 nucleotides align to TRBD1. Germline assignment: CDR1 DFQATT and CDR2 SNEGSKA (reference sequence). The trim removed 5 bases at V and 5 bases at J, leaving 7 bases unmatched. The CDR3 consists of 13 residues.

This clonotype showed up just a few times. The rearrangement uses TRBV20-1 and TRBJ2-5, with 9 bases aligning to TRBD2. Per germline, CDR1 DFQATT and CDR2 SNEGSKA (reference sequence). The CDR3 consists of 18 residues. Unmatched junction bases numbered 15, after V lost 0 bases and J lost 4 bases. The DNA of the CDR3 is TGCAGTGCTAGAGATTATGGGGGATCTAGCGGGGACTTAGAGACCCAGTACTTC. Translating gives CSARDYGGSSGDLETQYF.

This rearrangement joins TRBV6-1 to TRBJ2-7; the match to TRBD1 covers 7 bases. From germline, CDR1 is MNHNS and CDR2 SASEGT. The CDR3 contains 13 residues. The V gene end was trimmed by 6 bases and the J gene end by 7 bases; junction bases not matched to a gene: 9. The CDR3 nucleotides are TGTGCCAGCAGCCCCAGGACAGGTCGGGAGCAGTACTTC. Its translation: CASSPRTGREQYF.

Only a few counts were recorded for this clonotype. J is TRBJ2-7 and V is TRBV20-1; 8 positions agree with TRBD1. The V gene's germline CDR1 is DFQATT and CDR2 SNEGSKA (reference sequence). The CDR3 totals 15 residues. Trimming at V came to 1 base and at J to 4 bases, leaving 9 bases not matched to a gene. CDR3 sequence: CSARGGNRGSYEQYF. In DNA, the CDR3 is TGCAGTGCTAGAGGAGGGAACAGGGGGTCGTACGAGCAGTACTTC.

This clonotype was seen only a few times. CDR3 sequence reads: CSARAGTSGDEQFF. The CDR3 nucleotides read TGCAGTGCTAGAGCCGGGACTAGCGGGGATGAGCAGTTCTTC. V usage is TRBV20-1 and J usage is TRBJ2-1; 13 positions agree with TRBD2. The CDR3 sequence is 14 residues long. Trimming took 1 base from V and 8 from J; bases not matched to a gene: 2. Germline CDR1 and CDR2: DFQATT and SNEGSKA (reference sequence).

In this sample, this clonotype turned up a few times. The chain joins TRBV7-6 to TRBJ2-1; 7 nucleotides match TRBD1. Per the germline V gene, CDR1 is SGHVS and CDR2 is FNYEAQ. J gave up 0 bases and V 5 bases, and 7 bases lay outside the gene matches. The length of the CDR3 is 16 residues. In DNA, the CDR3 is TGTGCCAGCAGCCTACTAGGGGGCCTCTCCTACAATGAGCAGTTCTTC. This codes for CASSLLGGLSYNEQFF.

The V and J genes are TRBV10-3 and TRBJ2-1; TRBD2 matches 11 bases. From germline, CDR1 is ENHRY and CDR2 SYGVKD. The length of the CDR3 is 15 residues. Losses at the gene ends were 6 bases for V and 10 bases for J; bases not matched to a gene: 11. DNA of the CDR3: TGTGCCATCAGCAAACTAGCGGGGGACACCAACGAGCAGTTCTTC. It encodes CAISKLAGDTNEQFF.

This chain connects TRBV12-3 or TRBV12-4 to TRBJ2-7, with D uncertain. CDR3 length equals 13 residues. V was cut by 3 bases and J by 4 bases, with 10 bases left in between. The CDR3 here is CASSFVAQYEQYF. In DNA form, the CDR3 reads TGTGCCAGCAGTTTCGTGGCACAATACGAGCAGTACTTC.

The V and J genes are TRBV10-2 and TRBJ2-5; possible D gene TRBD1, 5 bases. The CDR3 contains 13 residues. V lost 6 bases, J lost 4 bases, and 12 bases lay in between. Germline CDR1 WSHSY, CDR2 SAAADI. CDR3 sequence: CASRATALETQYF. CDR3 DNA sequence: TGCGCCAGCAGGGCGACAGCTTTAGAGACCCAGTACTTC.

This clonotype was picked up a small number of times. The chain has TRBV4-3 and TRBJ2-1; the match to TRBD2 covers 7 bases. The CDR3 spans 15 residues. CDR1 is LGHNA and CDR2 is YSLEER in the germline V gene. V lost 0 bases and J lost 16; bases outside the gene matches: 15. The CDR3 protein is CASSQDDRGDYYRFF. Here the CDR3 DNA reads TGCGCCAGCAGCCAAGATGATAGAGGGGACTACTATCGCTTCTTC.

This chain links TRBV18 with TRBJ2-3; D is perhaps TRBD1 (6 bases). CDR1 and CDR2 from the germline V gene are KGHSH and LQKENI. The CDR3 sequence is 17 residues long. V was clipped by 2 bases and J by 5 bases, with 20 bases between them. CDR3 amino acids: CASSPWAPTGLLDTQYF. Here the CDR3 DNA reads TGTGCCAGCTCACCATGGGCCCCGACAGGTCTACTAGATACGCAGTATTTT.

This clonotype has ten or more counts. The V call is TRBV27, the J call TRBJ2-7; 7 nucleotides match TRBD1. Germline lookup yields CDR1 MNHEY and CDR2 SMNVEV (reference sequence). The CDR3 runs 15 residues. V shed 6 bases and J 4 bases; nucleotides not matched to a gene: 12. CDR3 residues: CASRVRRTGPYEQYF. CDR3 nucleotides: TGTGCCAGCAGGGTGAGACGGACAGGCCCTTACGAGCAGTACTTC.

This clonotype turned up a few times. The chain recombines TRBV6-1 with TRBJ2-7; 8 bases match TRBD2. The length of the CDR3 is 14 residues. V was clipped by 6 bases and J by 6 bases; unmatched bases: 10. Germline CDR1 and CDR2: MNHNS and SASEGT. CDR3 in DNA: TGTGCCAGCAGGACGCTAACGGGAGGGGGCGAGCAGTACTTC. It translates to CASRTLTGGGEQYF.

DNA of the CDR3: TGTGCCAGCAGTTTAAGATCCCAGCGGCTTAACAATGAGCAGTTCTTC. Translated: CASSLRSQRLNNEQFF. The chain joins TRBV28 to TRBJ2-1; TRBD2 might be the D (5 bases). Germline CDR1 and CDR2: MDHEN and SYDVKM. The CDR3 sequence is 16 residues long. Trimming removed 2 bases at V and 5 bases at J, with 16 bases between.

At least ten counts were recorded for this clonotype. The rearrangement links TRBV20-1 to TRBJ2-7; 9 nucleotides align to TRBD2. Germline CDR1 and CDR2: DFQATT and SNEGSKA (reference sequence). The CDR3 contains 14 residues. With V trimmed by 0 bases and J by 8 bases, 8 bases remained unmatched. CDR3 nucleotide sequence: TGCAGTGCTAGAGATGAGGAGGGACTAGCCCAGCAGTACTTC. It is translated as CSARDEEGLAQQYF.